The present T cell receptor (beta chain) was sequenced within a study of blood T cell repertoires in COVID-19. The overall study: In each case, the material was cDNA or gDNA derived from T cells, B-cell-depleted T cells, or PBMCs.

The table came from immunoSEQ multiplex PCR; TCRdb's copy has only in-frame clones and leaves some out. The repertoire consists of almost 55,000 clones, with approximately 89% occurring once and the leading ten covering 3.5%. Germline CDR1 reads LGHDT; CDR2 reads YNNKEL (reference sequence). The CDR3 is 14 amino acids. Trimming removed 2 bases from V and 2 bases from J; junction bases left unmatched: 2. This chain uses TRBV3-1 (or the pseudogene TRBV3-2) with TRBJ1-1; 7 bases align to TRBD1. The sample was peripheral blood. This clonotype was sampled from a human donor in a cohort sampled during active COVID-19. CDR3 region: CASSQTGANTEAFF. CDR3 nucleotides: TGTGCCAGCAGCCAAACAGGGGCCAACACTGAAGCTTTCTTT.